These 18 T cell receptor beta chains originate from one sample sequenced in a study of T cell changes during pregnancy in multiple sclerosis (dated by TCRdb to between 2018 and 2021). Libraries were prepared through the immunoSEQ multiplex PCR assay. TCRdb stores this immuneACCESS table with in-frame sequences only. Part of the clones is absent; in the studies checked, under half of the shortfall reflects unresolved V genes, and no reason is known for the rest. In this sample the table shows about 130,000 clones, 90% to 98% of which occur a single time. The ten top clones hold about 0.45% of the sample. Here the sequenced sample was peripheral blood, taken after pregnancy. Every receptor here comes from a female donor with multiple sclerosis, enrolled in a pregnancy study.

This rearrangement joins TRBV19 to TRBJ2-7, with 8 bases matching TRBD1. The CDR3 runs to 18 residues. The V and J ends lost 7 bases and 0 bases, in that order; junction bases with no gene match: 17. From germline, CDR1 is LNHDA and CDR2 SQIVND (reference sequence). The DNA of the CDR3 is TGTGCCAGTACCCCGAAGAACCCGCCCGGGACAGGCTCCTACGAGCAGTACTTC. It encodes CASTPKNPPGTGSYEQYF.

The chain combines TRBV10-3 with TRBJ1-2, with D uncertain. Germline lookup yields CDR1 ENHRY and CDR2 SYGVKD. The length of the CDR3 is 13 residues. V dropped 7 bases and J dropped 2 bases, with 11 bases sitting between them. The CDR3 is CAIKSGINYGYTF. The CDR3 DNA sequence: TGTGCCATCAAATCGGGGATCAACTATGGCTACACCTTC.

V is TRBV10-3 and J is TRBJ1-2, with 12 bases that match TRBD1. The V segment lost 6 bases and the J segment 2 bases; nucleotides outside the gene matches: 7. From germline, CDR1 is ENHRY and CDR2 SYGVKD. The CDR3 length is 16 residues. CDR3: CAIRPTGTGGNYGYTF. As DNA, the CDR3 is TGTGCCATCAGACCCACCGGGACAGGGGGCAACTATGGCTACACCTTC.

This sequence joins TRBV19 and TRBJ1-1; D remains unclear. Trimming cost V 5 bases and J 4 bases, with 17 bases left between them. Per germline, CDR1 LNHDA and CDR2 SQIVND (reference sequence). The CDR3 is 15 residues long. CDR3 residues: CASSPRAGRGTEAFF. The CDR3 region has the DNA TGTGCCAGTAGTCCCCGGGCGGGTAGAGGCACTGAAGCTTTCTTT.

This chain links TRBV4-3 with TRBJ2-1; 9 nucleotides align to TRBD2. The V segment lost 1 base and the J segment 5 bases; nucleotides outside the gene matches: 6. Germline CDR1 reads LGHNA; CDR2 reads YSLEER. The CDR3 runs to 16 residues. The CDR3 here is CASSQVAGDSNNEQFF. The CDR3 nucleotides read TGCGCCAGCAGCCAAGTAGCGGGAGATTCAAACAATGAGCAGTTCTTC.

This rearrangement joins TRBV6-6 to TRBJ2-1, with no clear D. CDR1 MNHNY and CDR2 SVGAGI come from the germline V gene (reference sequence). The CDR3 spans 13 residues. Trimming took off 6 bases at V and 8 bases at J, with 14 bases between the two ends. The CDR3 sequence: CASSQYLVDEQFF. The CDR3 nucleotides read TGTGCCAGCAGCCAATATTTAGTCGATGAGCAGTTCTTC.

The chain employs TRBV28 and TRBJ2-7, with a tentative D call TRBD1 (6 bases). CDR3 length equals 11 residues. Deletions cut 3 bases from V and 13 bases from J, with 13 bases between. Germline loops: CDR1 MDHEN, CDR2 SYDVKM. CDR3: CASSFRGLYYF. CDR3 coding DNA: TGTGCCAGCAGTTTCAGGGGCTTGTACTACTTC.

V usage is TRBV28 and J usage is TRBJ2-3, with 7 bases that match TRBD2. The CDR3 contains 16 residues. Per the germline V gene, CDR1 is MDHEN and CDR2 is SYDVKM. V gave up 2 bases and J gave up 0 bases; unmatched junction bases: 5. The CDR3 loop is CASSLGLADSTDTQYF. Written as DNA, the CDR3 is TGTGCCAGCAGTTTAGGGCTAGCGGATAGCACAGATACGCAGTATTTT.

The V gene is TRBV5-6, the J gene TRBJ1-4, with D perhaps matching TRBD1 (5 bases). The CDR3 spans 13 residues. Germline CDR1 and CDR2: SGHDT and YYEEEE. V dropped 1 base and J dropped 4 bases, with 5 bases sitting between them. The CDR3 spells CASSLQGNEKLFF. The CDR3 coding sequence is TGTGCCAGCAGCTTGCAGGGTAATGAAAAACTGTTTTTT.

This chain links TRBV7-2 with TRBJ2-3, with TRBD2 identical over 14 bases. V lost 5 bases and J lost 5; bases outside the gene matches: 15. CDR3 length equals 19 residues. The germline V gene has CDR1 SGHTA and CDR2 FQGNSA. The CDR3 sequence is CASSPGLGLAGVWRDTQYF. The CDR3 bases are TGTGCCAGCAGCCCTGGCCTGGGACTAGCGGGAGTGTGGAGAGATACGCAGTATTTT.

J is TRBJ1-2 and V is TRBV9, with TRBD1 matching 7 bases. CDR1 SGDLS and CDR2 YYNGEE come from the germline V gene. CDR3 length: 14 residues. J lost 5 bases, V lost 3 bases, and 7 bases had no gene match. CDR3 nucleotides: TGTGCCAGCAGCGAAAGGGGACAGAATTATGGCTACACCTTC. Protein product: CASSERGQNYGYTF.

The chain employs TRBV6-5 and TRBJ2-7; no clear D gene. CDR1 and CDR2 from the germline V gene are MNHEY and SVGAGI. The CDR3 has 13 amino acids. V was pared by 6 bases and J by 2 bases, with 11 bases between. CDR3 nucleotides: TGTGCCAGCAGCGTAGAAATGGCCTACGAGCAGTACTTC. Translated, it gives CASSVEMAYEQYF.

The chain employs TRBV27 and TRBJ1-6, with a tentative D call TRBD1 (6 bases). Trimming shortened V by 3 bases and J by 9 bases, and 12 bases separated the two germline ends. The CDR3 runs 14 residues. Germline loops: CDR1 MNHEY, CDR2 SMNVEV (reference sequence). The CDR3 reads CASSLWDKGSPLHF. In DNA, the CDR3 is TGTGCCAGCAGTTTGTGGGACAAAGGTTCACCCCTCCACTTT.

The chain couples TRBV5-6 to TRBJ2-1, with D tentatively TRBD1 or TRBD2 (5 bases each). CDR1 SGHDT and CDR2 YYEEEE come from the germline V gene. Trimming took 4 bases from V and 8 from J, leaving 16 bases between them. The CDR3 is 14 residues long. The CDR3 DNA follows: TGTGCCAGCAGCCTGGGGCCCCGGGGTCATGAGCAGTTCTTC. Protein sequence: CASSLGPRGHEQFF. Variable domain in full (rest from reference TRBV5-6 and TRBJ2-1): DAGVTQSPTHLIKTRGQQVTLRCSPKSGHDTVSWYQQALGQGPQFIFQYYEEEERQRGNFPDRFSGHQFPNYSSELNVNALLLGDSALYLCASSLGPRGHEQFFGPGTRLTVL.

The chain carries TRBV9 and TRBJ2-2, with TRBD1 identical over 10 bases. The length of the CDR3 is 15 residues. Germline V gene lookup returns CDR1 SGDLS and CDR2 YYNGEE. V lost 2 bases and J lost 7; bases outside the gene matches: 5. The CDR3 loop is CASSVGQGTGGELFF. CDR3 sequence (DNA): TGTGCCAGCAGCGTGGGACAGGGGACGGGCGGGGAGCTGTTTTTT. The whole variable domain, remainder taken from reference TRBV9 and TRBJ2-2, is DSGVTQTPKHLITATGQRVTLRCSPRSGDLSVYWYQQSLDQGLQFLIQYYNGEERAKGNILERFSAQQFPDLHSELNLSSLELGDSALYFCASSVGQGTGGELFFGEGSRLTVL.

V usage is TRBV18 and J usage is TRBJ2-3; D gene uncertain. Trimming pared 3 bases from V and 4 bases from J, leaving 5 bases between. CDR3 length: 12 residues. Germline CDR1 is KGHSH and CDR2 is LQKENI. The CDR3 sequence: CASSPSADTQYF. CDR3 sequence (DNA): TGTGCCAGCTCACCTTCGGCAGATACGCAGTATTTT.

The DNA of the CDR3 is TGTGCCATCAGACAAGGGGGCTACGAGCAGTACTTC. This gives the protein CAIRQGGYEQYF. The rearrangement links TRBV10-3 to TRBJ2-7; a weak D match, TRBD1 (6 bases). The germline V gene has CDR1 ENHRY and CDR2 SYGVKD. This CDR3 is 12 amino acids long. The ends were cut back, 6 bases at V and 3 bases at J, with 9 bases in the middle.

The chain joins TRBV9 to TRBJ2-5; the match to TRBD2 covers 14 bases. Germline V gene sequence: CDR1 SGDLS, CDR2 YYNGEE. The CDR3 runs to 15 residues. V was clipped by 4 bases and J by 3 bases; unmatched bases: 2. CDR3 bases: TGTGCCAGCAGCTGGGGACTAGCGGGAGAAGAGACCCAGTACTTC. Translated: CASSWGLAGEETQYF. Full variable domain (remainder filled in from reference TRBV9 and TRBJ2-5): DSGVTQTPKHLITATGQRVTLRCSPRSGDLSVYWYQQSLDQGLQFLIQYYNGEERAKGNILERFSAQQFPDLHSELNLSSLELGDSALYFCASSWGLAGEETQYFGPGTRLLVL.